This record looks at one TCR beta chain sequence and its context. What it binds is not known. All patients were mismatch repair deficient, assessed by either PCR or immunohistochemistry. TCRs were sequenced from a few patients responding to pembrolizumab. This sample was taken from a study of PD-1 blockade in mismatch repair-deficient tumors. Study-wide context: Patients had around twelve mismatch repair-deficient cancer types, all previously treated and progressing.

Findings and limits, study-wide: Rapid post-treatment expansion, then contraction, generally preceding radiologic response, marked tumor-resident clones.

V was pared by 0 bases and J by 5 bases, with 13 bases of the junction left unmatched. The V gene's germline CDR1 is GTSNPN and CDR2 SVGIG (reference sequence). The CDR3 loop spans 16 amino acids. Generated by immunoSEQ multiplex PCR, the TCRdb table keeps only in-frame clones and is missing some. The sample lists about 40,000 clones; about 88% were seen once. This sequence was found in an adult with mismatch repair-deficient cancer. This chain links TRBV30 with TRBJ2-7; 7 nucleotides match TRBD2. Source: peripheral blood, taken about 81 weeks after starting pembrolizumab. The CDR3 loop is CAWSVPPCGEGNEQYF. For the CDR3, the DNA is TGTGCCTGGAGTGTCCCCCCATGTGGGGAGGGCAACGAGCAGTACTTC.